This T cell receptor beta chain was retrieved from a study of CD8 T cells in ankylosing spondylitis. A note on this clonotype: The antigen is unknown.

Scientists made TCR beta libraries using quantitative 5'-RACE with molecular barcodes. TCRdb called the 5' RACE reads again in MiXCR, with one record for every CDR3 protein. The data contain roughly 180,000 distinct CDR3 sequences, around a tenth of them singletons. General study findings and limits: Disease-linked clones reportedly showed significant enrichment in matched ankylosing spondylitis synovial fluid. Roughly 8 highly homologous variants made up a TCR beta motif, and this motif appeared characteristic of ankylosing spondylitis blood.

V shed 0 bases and J 2 bases; nucleotides not matched to a gene: 2. Germline V gene data show CDR1 as SGDLS and CDR2 as YYNGEE. This CDR3 contains 15 residues. The genes are TRBV9 and TRBJ2-7; 10 nucleotides line up with TRBD1. This clonotype was obtained from a female donor with ankylosing spondylitis or in good health (not recorded which). Specimen: blood, either unsorted or a sorted T cell fraction (not recorded which). The CDR3 spells CASSVAGTGAYEQYF. The CDR3 DNA reads as TGTGCCAGCAGCGTAGCTGGGACAGGGGCCTACGAGCAGTACTTC.